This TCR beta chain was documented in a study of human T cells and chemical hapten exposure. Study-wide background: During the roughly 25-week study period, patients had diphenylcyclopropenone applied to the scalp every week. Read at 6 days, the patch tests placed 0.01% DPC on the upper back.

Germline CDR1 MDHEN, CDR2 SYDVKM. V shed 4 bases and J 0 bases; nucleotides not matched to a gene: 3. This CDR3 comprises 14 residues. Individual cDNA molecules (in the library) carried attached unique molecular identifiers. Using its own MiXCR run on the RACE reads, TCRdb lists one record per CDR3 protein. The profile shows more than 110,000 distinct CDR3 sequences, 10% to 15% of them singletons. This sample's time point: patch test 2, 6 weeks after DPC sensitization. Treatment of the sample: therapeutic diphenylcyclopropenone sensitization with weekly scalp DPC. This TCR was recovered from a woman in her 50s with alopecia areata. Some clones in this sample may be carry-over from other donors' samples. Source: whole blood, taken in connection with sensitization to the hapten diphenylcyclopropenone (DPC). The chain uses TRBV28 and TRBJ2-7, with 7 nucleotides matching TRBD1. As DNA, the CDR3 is TGTGCCAGCAGTTCTTCAGGGGGCTCCTACGAGCAGTACTTC. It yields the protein CASSSSGGSYEQYF.